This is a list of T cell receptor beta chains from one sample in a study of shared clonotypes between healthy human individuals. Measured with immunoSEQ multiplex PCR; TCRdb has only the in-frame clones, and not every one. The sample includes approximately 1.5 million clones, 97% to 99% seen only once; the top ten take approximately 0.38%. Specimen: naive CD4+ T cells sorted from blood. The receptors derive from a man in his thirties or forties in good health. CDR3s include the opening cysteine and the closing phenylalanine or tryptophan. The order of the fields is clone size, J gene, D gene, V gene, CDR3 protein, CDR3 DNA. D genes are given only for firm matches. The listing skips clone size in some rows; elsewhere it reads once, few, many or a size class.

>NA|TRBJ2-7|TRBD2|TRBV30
CAWSRLAGFNEQYF
TGTGCCTGGAGTCGACTAGCGGGATTCAACGAGCAGTACTTC
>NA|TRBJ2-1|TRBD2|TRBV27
CASRSGRGYNEQFF
TGTGCCAGCAGGAGCGGGAGGGGCTACAATGAGCAGTTCTTC
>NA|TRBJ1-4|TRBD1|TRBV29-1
CSVAARGLEKLFF
TGCAGCGTTGCTGCCAGGGGGCTCGAAAAACTGTTTTTT
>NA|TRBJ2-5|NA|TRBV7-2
CASSLVAGSIETQYF
TGTGCCAGCAGCTTAGTCGCGGGATCGATCGAGACCCAGTACTTC
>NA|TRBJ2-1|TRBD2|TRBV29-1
CSVDLLAGGNNEQFF
TGCAGCGTTGACCTACTAGCGGGAGGGAACAATGAGCAGTTCTTC
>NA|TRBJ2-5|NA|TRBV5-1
CASSLGVQETQYF
TGCGCCAGCAGCTTGGGGGTCCAAGAGACCCAGTACTTC
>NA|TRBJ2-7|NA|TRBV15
CATSPDQGSYEQYF
TGTGCCACCAGTCCCGACCAGGGCTCCTACGAGCAGTACTTC
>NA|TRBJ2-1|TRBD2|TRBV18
CASSPILTSGRVVNEQFF
TGTGCCAGCTCACCAATTCTAACTAGCGGGAGGGTGGTGAATGAGCAGTTCTTC
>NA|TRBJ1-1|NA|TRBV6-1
CASSPTVNTEAFF
TGTGCCAGCAGCCCCACAGTGAACACTGAAGCTTTCTTT
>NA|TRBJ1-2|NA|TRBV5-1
CASSLGQELGYTF
TGCGCCAGCAGCTTGGGTCAGGAGCTAGGCTACACCTTC
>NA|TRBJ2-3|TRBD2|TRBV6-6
CASSPLAGVSSDTQYF
TGTGCCAGCAGTCCACTAGCGGGAGTGTCTTCAGATACGCAGTATTTT
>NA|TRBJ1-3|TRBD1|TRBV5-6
CASSTGTGVNTIYF
TGTGCCAGCAGCACCGGGACAGGGGTAAACACCATATATTTT
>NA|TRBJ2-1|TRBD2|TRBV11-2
CASSLEGGPYNEQFF
TGTGCCAGCAGCTTAGAGGGAGGGCCTTACAATGAGCAGTTCTTC
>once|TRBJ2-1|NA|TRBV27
CASSLRHPATSSYNEQFF
TGTGCCAGCAGTTTAAGGCATCCAGCGACCAGCTCCTACAATGAGCAGTTCTTC
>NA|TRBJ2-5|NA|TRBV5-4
CASSLPTGLQETQYF
TGTGCCAGCAGCTTGCCTACAGGGCTCCAAGAGACCCAGTACTTC
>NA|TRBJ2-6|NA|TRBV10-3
CASRRDGANVLTF
TGTGCCTCCCGCCGGGACGGGGCCAACGTCCTGACTTTC
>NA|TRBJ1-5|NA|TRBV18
CASSQASNQPQHF
TGTGCCAGCTCTCAAGCTAGCAATCAGCCCCAGCATTTT
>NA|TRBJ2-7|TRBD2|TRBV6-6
CASSSGRAVYEQYF
TGTGCCAGCAGTAGCGGGAGGGCGGTCTACGAGCAGTACTTC
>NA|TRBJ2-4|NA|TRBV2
CASRRTEVKNIQYF
TGTGCCAGCAGGAGAACGGAGGTGAAAAACATTCAGTACTTC
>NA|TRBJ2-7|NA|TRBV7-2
CASSTTGVGRDPPYEQYF
TGTGCCAGCAGCACGACGGGGGTAGGGCGGGACCCTCCCTACGAGCAGTACTTC
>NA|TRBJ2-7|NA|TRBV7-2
CASSESGTATYEQYF
TGTGCCAGCAGCGAGTCCGGGACGGCGACCTACGAGCAGTACTTC
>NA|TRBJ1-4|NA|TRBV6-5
CASSRGQPNEKLFF
TGTGCCAGCAGTCGGGGTCAACCTAATGAAAAACTGTTTTTT
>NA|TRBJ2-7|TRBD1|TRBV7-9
CASKGQTYEQYF
TGTGCCAGCAAGGGACAGACCTACGAGCAGTACTTC
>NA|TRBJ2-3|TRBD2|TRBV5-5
CASSPGLAGGLDDTQYF
TGTGCCAGCAGCCCCGGACTAGCGGGAGGGTTGGACGATACGCAGTATTTT
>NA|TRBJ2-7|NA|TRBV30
CAWSGSKTEQYF
TGTGCCTGGAGTGGGTCGAAGACCGAGCAGTACTTC
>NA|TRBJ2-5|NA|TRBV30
CAWSVLGSQETQYF
TGTGCCTGGAGTGTCCTCGGCAGCCAAGAGACCCAGTACTTC
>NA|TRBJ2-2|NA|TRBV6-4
CASSDQPRGDTGELFF
TGTGCCAGCAGTGACCAACCACGAGGGGACACCGGGGAGCTGTTTTTT
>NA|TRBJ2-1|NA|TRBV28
CASRRDILEFF
TGTGCCAGCAGACGGGACATCCTTGAGTTCTTC
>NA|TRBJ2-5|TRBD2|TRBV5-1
CASSLIMAGDQYF
TGCGCCAGCAGCTTGATTATGGCGGGAGATCAGTACTTC
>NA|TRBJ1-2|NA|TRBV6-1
CASSEAVGPRYGYTF
TGTGCCAGCAGTGAAGCGGTCGGTCCTAGATATGGCTACACCTTC
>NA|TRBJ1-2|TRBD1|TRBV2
CASTRTEGGRVRYGYTF
TGTGCCAGCACCCGAACGGAAGGGGGCAGGGTGAGGTATGGCTACACCTTC
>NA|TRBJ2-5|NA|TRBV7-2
CASSSYQETQYF
TGTGCCAGCAGTTCGTACCAAGAGACCCAGTACTTC
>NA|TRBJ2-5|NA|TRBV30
CAWSVSRGETQYF
TGTGCCTGGAGTGTCAGTAGGGGAGAGACCCAGTACTTC
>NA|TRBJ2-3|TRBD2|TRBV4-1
CASSRTMTSTDTQYF
TGCGCCAGCAGCCGGACTATGACTAGCACGGATACGCAGTATTTT
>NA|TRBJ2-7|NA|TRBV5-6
CASSLQVSYEQYF
TGTGCCAGCAGCTTGCAGGTATCCTACGAGCAGTACTTC
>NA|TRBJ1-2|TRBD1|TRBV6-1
CASSADRRDSIYVIYGYTF
TGTGCCAGCAGTGCGGACAGGCGGGACTCGATTTACGTTATCTATGGCTACACCTTC
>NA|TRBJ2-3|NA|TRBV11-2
CASSLDTHTDTQYF
TGTGCCAGCAGCCTAGACACTCACACAGATACGCAGTATTTT
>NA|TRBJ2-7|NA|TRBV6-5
CASTPGGGPYEQYF
TGTGCCAGCACCCCCGGCGGGGGCCCTTACGAGCAGTACTTC
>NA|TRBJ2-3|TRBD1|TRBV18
CASSPVTGTGGSSDTQYF
TGTGCCAGCTCCCCCGTCACCGGGACAGGGGGTAGTTCAGATACGCAGTATTTT
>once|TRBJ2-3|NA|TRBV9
CASSVDGRIHSDTQYF
TGTGCCAGCAGCGTAGACGGTCGGATACATTCAGATACGCAGTATTTT
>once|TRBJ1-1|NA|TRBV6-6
CASSLGRRQMNTEAFF
TGTGCCAGCAGCCTTGGACGAAGACAGATGAACACTGAAGCTTTCTTT
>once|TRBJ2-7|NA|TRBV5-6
CASSFGTTNYEQYF
TGTGCCAGCAGCTTCGGGACCACGAACTACGAGCAGTACTTC
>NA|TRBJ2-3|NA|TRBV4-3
CASMGLLRPADTQYF
TGCGCCAGCATGGGACTGCTTCGCCCAGCAGATACGCAGTATTTT